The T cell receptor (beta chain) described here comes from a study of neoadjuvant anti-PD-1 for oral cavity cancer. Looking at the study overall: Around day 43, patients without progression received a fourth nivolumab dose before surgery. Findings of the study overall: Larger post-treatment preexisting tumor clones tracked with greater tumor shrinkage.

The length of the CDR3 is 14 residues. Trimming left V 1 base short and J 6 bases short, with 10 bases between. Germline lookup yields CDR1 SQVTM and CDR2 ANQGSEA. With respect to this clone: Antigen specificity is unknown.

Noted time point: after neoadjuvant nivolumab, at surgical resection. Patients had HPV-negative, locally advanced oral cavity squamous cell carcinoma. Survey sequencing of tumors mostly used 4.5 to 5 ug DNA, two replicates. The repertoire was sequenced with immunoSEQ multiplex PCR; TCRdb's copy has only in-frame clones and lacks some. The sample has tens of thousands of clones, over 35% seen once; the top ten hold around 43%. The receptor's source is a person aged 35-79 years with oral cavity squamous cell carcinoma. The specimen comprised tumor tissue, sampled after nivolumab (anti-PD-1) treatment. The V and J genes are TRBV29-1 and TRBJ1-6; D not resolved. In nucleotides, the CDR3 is TGCAGCGTTGAAGTAAGCGGCCCTAATTCACCCCTCCACTTT. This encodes CSVEVSGPNSPLHF.